This T cell receptor beta chain was recorded in a study of blood T cell repertoires in COVID-19. Turning to the study itself: Samples representing acute and convalescent COVID-19 were sourced from the United States, Italy and Spain. The cDNA or gDNA used as material had been derived from T cells, B-cell-depleted T cells, or PBMCs.

CDR3 length: 18 amino acids. Germline assignment: CDR1 LNHNV and CDR2 YYDKDF (reference sequence). V shed 1 base, J shed 10 bases, and the junction held 19 bases outside the gene matches. In the study's own analysis: The assay estimated nucleated cells by amplifying reference gene primers. Data came from immunoSEQ multiplex PCR; TCRdb stores just in-frame clones and leaves some out. Clonal size and the V and J genes are those of that table, whereas D and trimming came from the DNA. The table lists fewer than 350,000 clones, around 87% of them singletons. The rearrangement uses TRBV15 and TRBJ1-2; 9 bases line up with TRBD1. This receptor was taken from a woman aged 50 to 60 who had recovered from COVID-19. The sequenced sample was peripheral blood. Here the CDR3 reads CATSRAGGTGQGGRVYTF. The CDR3 DNA sequence: TGTGCCACCAGCAGAGCTGGGGGAACGGGACAGGGCGGTCGGGTCTACACCTTC.